A selection of T cell receptor beta chains follows, all from one sample in a study of vaccination effects on CD4 cells after COVID-19. Sequencing was performed with immunoSEQ multiplex PCR; in TCRdb, only in-frame clones are kept and a portion is missing. The table has tens of thousands of clones, about 73% seen once. Their antigens are not known. The sequencing here drew on CD4+ T cells from PBMCs cultured with HCoV-NL63 spike peptides, taken before COVID-19 vaccination. These TCRs come from a human donor who had a prior SARS-CoV-2 infection. Each CDR3 is given with its conserved first and last residue. D genes are given only for firm matches. Expanded clones get a size class; other rows say once, few or many, or leave the size out.

J gene: TRBJ2-2; clone size: -; CDR3 length: 17; D gene: TRBD2; V gene: TRBV7-9; CDR3 protein: CASSPRVGGSWSGELFF; CDR3 DNA: TGTGCCAGCAGCCCGAGGGTTGGCGGGAGTTGGTCCGGGGAGCTGTTTTTT
J gene: TRBJ2-3; clone size: -; CDR3 length: 14; D gene: -; V gene: TRBV6-5; CDR3 protein: CASGISRLTDTQYF; CDR3 DNA: TGTGCCAGCGGGATTTCCCGGTTGACAGATACGCAGTATTTT
J gene: TRBJ2-1; clone size: -; CDR3 length: 16; D gene: -; V gene: TRBV6-4; CDR3 protein: CASSDVFRGRANEQFF; CDR3 DNA: TGTGCCAGCAGTGATGTCTTCAGGGGAAGGGCCAATGAGCAGTTCTTC
J gene: TRBJ2-5; clone size: -; CDR3 length: 20; D gene: -; V gene: TRBV21-1; CDR3 protein: CASNEARLGQAPQPLETQYF; CDR3 DNA: TGTGCCAGCAACGAAGCAAGATTAGGGCAGGCACCACAGCCGTTGGAGACCCAGTACTTC
J gene: TRBJ2-1; clone size: -; CDR3 length: 15; D gene: TRBD2; V gene: TRBV2; CDR3 protein: CASRRLAGGGDEQFF; CDR3 DNA: TGTGCCAGCAGGAGACTAGCGGGGGGCGGGGATGAGCAGTTCTTC
J gene: TRBJ2-5; clone size: -; CDR3 length: 15; D gene: -; V gene: TRBV7-2; CDR3 protein: CASSLMTSGQETQYF; CDR3 DNA: TGTGCCAGCAGCCTTATGACAAGCGGGCAAGAGACCCAGTACTTC
J gene: TRBJ1-4; clone size: few; CDR3 length: 18; D gene: -; V gene: TRBV4-1; CDR3 protein: CASSQGVWARRANEKLFF; CDR3 DNA: TGCGCCAGCAGCCAAGGTGTTTGGGCCCGGCGGGCTAATGAAAAACTGTTTTTT
J gene: TRBJ2-1; clone size: -; CDR3 length: 13; D gene: -; V gene: TRBV6-5; CDR3 protein: CASSTLMRNEQFF; CDR3 DNA: TGTGCCAGCAGTACCCTGATGCGCAATGAGCAGTTCTTC
J gene: TRBJ2-3; clone size: -; CDR3 length: 15; D gene: TRBD2; V gene: TRBV20-1; CDR3 protein: CSASSLAGGTDTQYF; CDR3 DNA: TGCAGTGCTAGTAGCCTAGCGGGGGGGACAGATACGCAGTATTTT
J gene: TRBJ1-1; clone size: -; CDR3 length: 15; D gene: -; V gene: TRBV4-1; CDR3 protein: CASSRTRNMNTEAFF; CDR3 DNA: TGCGCCAGCAGCCGCACAAGAAATATGAACACTGAAGCTTTCTTT
J gene: TRBJ2-2; clone size: -; CDR3 length: 18; D gene: -; V gene: TRBV4-2; CDR3 protein: CASSQHPDRRQNTGELFF; CDR3 DNA: TGTGCCAGCAGCCAACACCCAGACAGGAGACAGAACACCGGGGAGCTGTTTTTT
J gene: TRBJ2-6; clone size: few; CDR3 length: 16; D gene: -; V gene: TRBV4-2; CDR3 protein: CASSQESDSGANVLTF; CDR3 DNA: TGTGCCAGCAGCCAAGAGAGTGACTCTGGGGCCAACGTCCTGACTTTC
J gene: TRBJ1-1; clone size: few; CDR3 length: 12; D gene: -; V gene: TRBV5-6; CDR3 protein: CASSSWTDQAFF; CDR3 DNA: TGTGCCAGCAGCTCGTGGACGGATCAAGCTTTCTTT
J gene: TRBJ2-3; clone size: few; CDR3 length: 14; D gene: TRBD1; V gene: TRBV7-9; CDR3 protein: CASSWGQEADTQYF; CDR3 DNA: TGTGCCAGCAGCTGGGGACAGGAGGCAGATACGCAGTATTTT
J gene: TRBJ2-5; clone size: -; CDR3 length: 15; D gene: -; V gene: TRBV15; CDR3 protein: CATSSDWIGGETQYF; CDR3 DNA: TGTGCCACCAGCAGCGATTGGATAGGTGGAGAGACCCAGTACTTC
J gene: TRBJ1-3; clone size: -; CDR3 length: 12; D gene: -; V gene: TRBV18; CDR3 protein: CASSYYENTIYF; CDR3 DNA: TGTGCCAGCTCATACTACGAAAACACCATATATTTT
J gene: TRBJ2-1; clone size: -; CDR3 length: 14; D gene: TRBD1; V gene: TRBV7-3; CDR3 protein: CASSQGQAYNEQFF; CDR3 DNA: TGTGCCAGCAGCCAGGGACAGGCGTACAATGAGCAGTTCTTC
J gene: TRBJ2-1; clone size: -; CDR3 length: 18; D gene: TRBD1; V gene: TRBV9; CDR3 protein: CASSVAPGGLDSYNEQFF; CDR3 DNA: TGTGCCAGCAGCGTAGCCCCAGGGGGCCTCGATTCCTACAATGAGCAGTTCTTC
J gene: TRBJ2-1; clone size: -; CDR3 length: 14; D gene: -; V gene: TRBV7-2; CDR3 protein: CASSLDGSYNEQFF; CDR3 DNA: TGTGCCAGCAGCTTGGACGGATCCTACAATGAGCAGTTCTTC
J gene: TRBJ2-2; clone size: -; CDR3 length: 16; D gene: -; V gene: TRBV24-1; CDR3 protein: CATSDFGPGITGELFF; CDR3 DNA: TGTGCCACCAGTGATTTCGGACCTGGCATAACCGGGGAGCTGTTTTTT
J gene: TRBJ2-1; clone size: -; CDR3 length: 15; D gene: TRBD1; V gene: TRBV7-3; CDR3 protein: CASSLGDRGGNEQFF; CDR3 DNA: TGTGCCAGCAGCTTAGGTGACAGGGGGGGAAATGAGCAGTTCTTC
J gene: TRBJ1-2; clone size: few; CDR3 length: 15; D gene: -; V gene: TRBV4-1; CDR3 protein: CASSQEGGTPYGYTF; CDR3 DNA: TGCGCCAGCAGCCAAGAAGGCGGGACGCCCTATGGCTACACCTTC
J gene: TRBJ2-5; clone size: -; CDR3 length: 12; D gene: -; V gene: TRBV18; CDR3 protein: CASSPEAETQYF; CDR3 DNA: TGTGCCAGCTCACCAGAGGCGGAGACCCAGTACTTC
J gene: TRBJ1-1; clone size: -; CDR3 length: 14; D gene: TRBD1; V gene: TRBV7-2; CDR3 protein: CASSLNRGNTEAFF; CDR3 DNA: TGTGCCAGCAGCTTAAACAGGGGGAACACTGAAGCTTTCTTT
J gene: TRBJ1-1; clone size: -; CDR3 length: 17; D gene: TRBD1; V gene: TRBV2; CDR3 protein: CASISSPGQILNTEAFF; CDR3 DNA: TGTGCCAGCATTAGTTCCCCGGGACAGATCTTGAACACTGAAGCTTTCTTT
J gene: TRBJ1-2; clone size: -; CDR3 length: 16; D gene: -; V gene: TRBV18; CDR3 protein: CASSQGEYPGPYGYTF; CDR3 DNA: TGTGCCAGCTCACAGGGGGAATATCCGGGCCCCTATGGCTACACCTTC
J gene: TRBJ2-2; clone size: -; CDR3 length: 13; D gene: -; V gene: TRBV19; CDR3 protein: CASRQGGTGELFF; CDR3 DNA: TGTGCCAGTCGTCAGGGAGGAACCGGGGAGCTGTTTTTT
J gene: TRBJ1-2; clone size: -; CDR3 length: 14; D gene: -; V gene: TRBV2; CDR3 protein: CASNSAARPYGYTF; CDR3 DNA: TGTGCCAGCAACTCGGCAGCGAGACCCTATGGCTACACCTTC
J gene: TRBJ1-5; clone size: few; CDR3 length: 14; D gene: -; V gene: TRBV4-2; CDR3 protein: CASSRQRSNQPQHF; CDR3 DNA: TGTGCCAGCAGCCGACAGCGGAGCAATCAGCCCCAGCATTTT
J gene: TRBJ1-1; clone size: -; CDR3 length: 15; D gene: TRBD1; V gene: TRBV6-5; CDR3 protein: CASRPGQGWNTEAFF; CDR3 DNA: TGTGCCAGCAGGCCGGGACAGGGTTGGAACACTGAAGCTTTCTTT
J gene: TRBJ2-1; clone size: -; CDR3 length: 19; D gene: -; V gene: TRBV11-3; CDR3 protein: CASSLDLPLAPSSYNEQFF; CDR3 DNA: TGTGCCAGCAGCTTAGATCTCCCGCTAGCGCCGAGCTCCTACAATGAGCAGTTCTTC
J gene: TRBJ2-7; clone size: -; CDR3 length: 15; D gene: -; V gene: TRBV27; CDR3 protein: CASRMAGARDYEQYF; CDR3 DNA: TGTGCCAGCAGAATGGCAGGGGCACGGGACTACGAGCAGTACTTC
J gene: TRBJ2-3; clone size: -; CDR3 length: 13; D gene: -; V gene: TRBV7-2; CDR3 protein: CASSLQVRDTQYF; CDR3 DNA: TGTGCCAGCAGCTTACAGGTACGAGATACGCAGTATTTT
J gene: TRBJ2-1; clone size: -; CDR3 length: 15; D gene: TRBD2; V gene: TRBV11-3; CDR3 protein: CASTPREYSYNEQFF; CDR3 DNA: TGTGCCAGCACACCGCGGGAGTACTCCTACAATGAGCAGTTCTTC
J gene: TRBJ1-2; clone size: few; CDR3 length: 15; D gene: TRBD1; V gene: TRBV7-2; CDR3 protein: CASSLGTGLNYGYTF; CDR3 DNA: TGTGCCAGCAGCTTAGGGACAGGGCTTAACTATGGCTACACCTTC
J gene: TRBJ2-3; clone size: -; CDR3 length: 15; D gene: -; V gene: TRBV10-1; CDR3 protein: CASSAPRTLLATQYF; CDR3 DNA: TGCGCCAGCAGTGCCCCAAGGACCCTCTTGGCCACGCAGTATTTT
J gene: TRBJ2-7; clone size: -; CDR3 length: 19; D gene: TRBD1; V gene: TRBV7-6; CDR3 protein: CASSLVPTSGTGRSSEQYF; CDR3 DNA: TGTGCCAGCAGCTTAGTACCAACCTCCGGGACAGGGCGGTCGTCCGAGCAGTACTTC
J gene: TRBJ1-6; clone size: -; CDR3 length: 15; D gene: -; V gene: TRBV19; CDR3 protein: CASTKKSSYNSPLHF; CDR3 DNA: TGTGCCAGCACTAAAAAGAGCTCCTATAATTCACCCCTCCACTTT
J gene: TRBJ2-7; clone size: -; CDR3 length: 15; D gene: -; V gene: TRBV21-1; CDR3 protein: CASSMPRDRGYEQYF; CDR3 DNA: TGTGCCAGCAGCATGCCCCGGGACAGGGGGTACGAGCAGTACTTC
J gene: TRBJ2-7; clone size: -; CDR3 length: 11; D gene: -; V gene: TRBV24-1; CDR3 protein: CATSDTYEQYF; CDR3 DNA: TGTGCCACCAGTGATACCTACGAGCAGTACTTC
J gene: TRBJ2-7; clone size: -; CDR3 length: 15; D gene: TRBD2; V gene: TRBV18; CDR3 protein: CASSRTSGSINEQYF; CDR3 DNA: TGTGCCAGCTCCCGGACTAGCGGGAGCATAAACGAGCAGTACTTC
J gene: TRBJ2-3; clone size: few; CDR3 length: 15; D gene: -; V gene: TRBV4-3; CDR3 protein: CASSQDPAGTDTQYF; CDR3 DNA: TGCGCCAGCAGCCAAGATCCGGCAGGCACAGATACGCAGTATTTT